The clone carrying this T cell receptor beta chain was counted ten times or more. The sample originates from a study of T-cell reconstitution after alpha-beta-depleted transplantation in children. V was cut by 1 base and J by 5 bases, with 17 bases left in between. The V gene's germline CDR1 is SGHTA and CDR2 FQGNSA. This CDR3 is built from 16 residues. Unique molecular identifiers were incorporated when the TCRbeta library was constructed. TCRdb reanalysed the PCR reads using MiXCR and keeps one entry per CDR3 protein. This sample has hundreds of thousands of distinct CDR3 sequences, with 16% found just once.

This clonotype originated in a human donor who donated a stem cell graft to a child with acute myeloid leukemia. The sample here was PBMCs from the stem cell graft donor, taken from the stem cell graft. The chain combines TRBV7-2 with TRBJ2-5; D call uncertain. The CDR3 sequence is CASSLDPSGLTETQYF. Here the CDR3 DNA reads TGTGCCAGCAGCTTAGACCCCTCGGGCCTAACTGAGACCCAGTACTTC.